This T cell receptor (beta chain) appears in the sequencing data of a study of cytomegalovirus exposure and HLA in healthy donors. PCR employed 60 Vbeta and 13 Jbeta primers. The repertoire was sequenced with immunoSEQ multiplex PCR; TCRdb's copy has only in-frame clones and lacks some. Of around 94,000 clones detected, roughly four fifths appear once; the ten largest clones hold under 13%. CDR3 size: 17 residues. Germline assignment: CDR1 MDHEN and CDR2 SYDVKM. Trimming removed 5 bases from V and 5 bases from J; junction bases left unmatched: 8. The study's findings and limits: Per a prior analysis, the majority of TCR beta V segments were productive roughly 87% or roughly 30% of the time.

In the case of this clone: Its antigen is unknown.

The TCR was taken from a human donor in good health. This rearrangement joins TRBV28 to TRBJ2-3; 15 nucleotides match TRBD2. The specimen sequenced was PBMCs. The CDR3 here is CASSDTGLAGGKDTQYF. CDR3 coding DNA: TGTGCCAGCAGTGATACCGGACTAGCGGGGGGGAAAGATACGCAGTATTTT.